Listed here are 15 T cell receptor beta chains from one sample, sequenced in a study of shared clonotypes between healthy human individuals. Data came from immunoSEQ multiplex PCR; TCRdb stores just in-frame clones and leaves some out. The sample shows millions of clones, approximately 95% of them seen only once. Material for sequencing was naive CD4+ T cells sorted from blood. Subset of the sample: CD45RA+ positively selected. Receptor source: a man between 18 and 29 years old in good health.

The chain is built from TRBV10-3 and TRBJ2-1; the match to TRBD2 covers 8 bases. After removal of 7 bases from V and 5 bases from J, the junction contained 10 bases not matched to a gene. This CDR3 is 15 amino acids long. The V gene's germline CDR1 is ENHRY and CDR2 SYGVKD. The CDR3: CAITSGGTSHNEQFF. For the CDR3, the DNA is TGTGCCATCACCTCGGGAGGGACTTCTCACAATGAGCAGTTCTTC.

The rearrangement uses TRBV10-1 and TRBJ2-2; TRBD1 agrees at 9 bases. The V gene's germline CDR1 is WNHNN and CDR2 SYGVQD (reference sequence). This CDR3 contains 15 residues. V was pared by 8 bases and J by 6 bases, with 10 bases of the junction left unmatched. CDR3 protein: CASGPGQGAAGELFF. CDR3 coding DNA: TGCGCCAGCGGACCGGGACAGGGTGCCGCCGGGGAGCTGTTTTTT.

This clone was counted once. V is TRBV5-4 and J is TRBJ2-4; 7 nucleotides match TRBD1. Germline lookup yields CDR1 SGHNT and CDR2 YYREEE (reference sequence). The CDR3 totals 15 residues. J gave up 2 bases and V 5 bases, and 7 bases lay outside the gene matches. The CDR3 DNA reads TGTGCCAGCAGTTATAACAGGGGAACCAAAAACATTCAGTACTTC. This sequence encodes CASSYNRGTKNIQYF.

This rearrangement joins TRBV28 to TRBJ1-6, with a weak D call TRBD1 (5 bases). The germline CDR1 and CDR2 sequences are MDHEN and SYDVKM. Between the trimmed V and J ends, which lost 4 bases and 7 bases, there was a span of 17 bases. The CDR3 is made up of 16 amino acids. The CDR3 nucleotides are TGTGCCAGCAGTTCCTCAAAAGGGGCCCTGAATTCACCCCTCCACTTT. Protein: CASSSSKGALNSPLHF.

This clone has just one count. The rearrangement uses TRBV19 and TRBJ2-1; 7 nucleotides agree with TRBD2. Germline V gene sequence: CDR1 LNHDA, CDR2 SQIVND (reference sequence). The CDR3 has 15 amino acids. V was pared by 4 bases and J by 5 bases, with 8 bases of the junction left unmatched. The CDR3 is CASSTQGGRNNEQFF. The CDR3 DNA sequence: TGTGCCAGTAGTACCCAGGGAGGGCGGAACAATGAGCAGTTCTTC. The whole variable domain, filled in from reference TRBV19 and TRBJ2-1, reads DGGITQSPKYLFRKEGQNVTLSCEQNLNHDAMYWYRQDPGQGLRLIYYSQIVNDFQKGDIAEGYSVSREKKESFPLTVTSAQKNPTAFYLCASSTQGGRNNEQFFGPGTRLTVL.

This rearrangement joins TRBV11-2 to TRBJ2-3; 9 bases are a match to TRBD1. This CDR3 contains 15 residues. With V trimmed by 0 bases and J by 6 bases, 4 bases remained unmatched. The germline V gene encodes CDR1 SGHAT and CDR2 FQNNGV. CDR3 amino acids: CASSLEGQGSDTQYF. The CDR3 DNA is TGTGCCAGCAGCTTAGAGGGACAGGGATCCGATACGCAGTATTTT.

About this clone: Other DNA sequences in this sample translate to the same CDR3. This chain connects TRBV5-1 to TRBJ1-2; the match to TRBD1 covers 8 bases. The germline gives CDR1 SGHRS, CDR2 YFSETQ. The CDR3 runs 14 residues. The junction had 2 bases not matched to a gene; V was cut back by 0 bases and J by 4 bases. The CDR3 DNA is TGCGCCAGCAGCTTGGGAGGGACAGGCTATGGCTACACCTTC. Its translation is CASSLGGTGYGYTF.

The chain employs TRBV6-6 and TRBJ2-7; D unresolved. Germline V CDR1 and CDR2: MNHNY, SVGAGI (reference sequence). The CDR3 loop spans 14 amino acids. Trimming pared 7 bases from V and 6 bases from J, leaving 19 bases between. The CDR3 protein is CASNPEPVRVEQYF. The DNA of the CDR3 is TGTGCCAGCAATCCGGAACCAGTTCGGGTCGAGCAGTACTTC.

The genes are TRBV5-4 and TRBJ2-2; 13 nucleotides align to TRBD2. This CDR3 comprises 16 residues. The V gene's germline CDR1 is SGHNT and CDR2 YYREEE (reference sequence). The J segment lost 4 bases and the V segment lost 5 bases, leaving 5 bases of the junction unmatched. The CDR3 protein is CASRPLAGGFTGELFF. The CDR3 DNA is TGTGCCAGCAGACCACTAGCGGGAGGGTTCACCGGGGAGCTGTTTTTT.

In this sample, this clone turned up once. The V and J genes are TRBV5-6 and TRBJ1-2; a possible D gene is TRBD1 (5 bases). Germline lookup yields CDR1 SGHDT and CDR2 YYEEEE. This CDR3 has 12 residues. Trimming left V 4 bases short and J 3 bases short, with 7 bases between. The CDR3 spells CASSLRDYGYTF. The DNA of the CDR3 is TGTGCCAGCAGCCTCAGGGACTATGGCTACACCTTC.

This clone occurred once. The chain uses TRBV6-1 and TRBJ2-7; 7 positions agree with TRBD2. Trimming cost V 5 bases and J 2 bases; bases outside gene matches: 6. The CDR3 sequence is 14 residues long. The germline V gene has CDR1 MNHNS and CDR2 SASEGT. The CDR3 spells CASSLLGLTYEQYF. CDR3 nucleotides: TGTGCCAGCAGTCTGCTGGGACTAACCTACGAGCAGTACTTC.

This sequence joins TRBV27 and TRBJ1-2, with D maybe TRBD1 (6 bases). The length of the CDR3 is 13 residues. V shed 3 bases and J shed 8 bases, with 13 bases lying between them. Per germline, CDR1 MNHEY and CDR2 SMNVEV (reference sequence). The chain's CDR3 is CASSFRDTRGYTF. The DNA of the CDR3 is TGTGCCAGCAGTTTCCGGGACACCCGCGGCTACACCTTC.

CDR3 residues: CASHTASSYNEQFF. The DNA for the CDR3 is TGTGCCAGCCATACAGCGAGCTCCTACAATGAGCAGTTCTTC. V usage is TRBV19 and J usage is TRBJ2-1; D unclear. The CDR3 extends over 14 amino acids. The germline V gene encodes CDR1 LNHDA and CDR2 SQIVND (reference sequence). Deletions cut 9 bases from V and 0 bases from J, with 12 bases between.

The gene calls are TRBV6-5 and TRBJ1-1; no definite D call. Germline V lookup: CDR1 MNHEY, CDR2 SVGAGI. V was trimmed by 5 bases and J by 6 bases, leaving 7 bases between them. The CDR3 sequence is 11 residues long. CDR3 DNA sequence: TGTGCCAGCAGTAATTCAGCTGAAGCTTTCTTT. Encoded protein: CASSNSAEAFF.

The V call is TRBV4-1, the J call TRBJ2-7, with D unresolved. Trimming pared 2 bases from V and 1 base from J, leaving 18 bases between. The CDR3 is 17 residues long. CDR1 and CDR2 (germline): MGHRA, YSYEKL. In nucleotides, the CDR3 is TGCGCCAGCAGCCAAAACCGGGTGGTAGGGTCGTCCTACGAGCAGTACTTC. This gives the protein CASSQNRVVGSSYEQYF.